One sample yielded the 22 T cell receptor beta chains listed below, sequenced in a study of CD8 T cells in Susac syndrome (dated by TCRdb to about 2019). The library was generated by the immunoSEQ multiplex PCR assay. RNA was extracted using the RNeasy kit, and roughly 0.5 to 1 ug of the RNA was reverse transcribed with random hexamers. In-frame beta chains were kept once TCRdb had trimmed the public reads at Q25 with fastp and called clones with MiXCR. Under each unique CDR3 protein, matching rows form one entry showing the most common genes and DNA. Here the sample has hundreds of thousands of distinct CDR3 sequences; approximately 95% occur a single time. The biggest ten clones account for 0.082% of the sample. The specimen was CD4+ T cells from PBMCs. The receptors originated from a human donor with multiple sclerosis.

This chain connects TRBV3-1 to TRBJ2-7, with D perhaps assigned TRBD1 or TRBD2 (5 bases each). The CDR3 runs 15 residues. The germline CDR1 and CDR2 sequences are LGHDT and YNNKEL (reference sequence). Trimming shortened V by 0 bases and J by 4 bases, and 13 bases separated the two germline ends. The CDR3 here is CASSQDGTGFYEQYF. The CDR3 DNA follows: TGTGCCAGCAGCCAAGATGGGACGGGCTTTTACGAGCAGTACTTC.

This clonotype was counted once. The rearrangement uses TRBV20-1 and TRBJ1-2, with D unresolved. The CDR3 covers 11 residues. Germline CDR1 reads DFQATT; CDR2 reads SNEGSKA (reference sequence). V was clipped by 3 bases and J by 4 bases, with 6 bases between them. CDR3 nucleotides: TGCAGTGCTAGTCGAAGCTATGGCTACACCTTC. It encodes CSASRSYGYTF.

The rearrangement uses TRBV20-1 and TRBJ1-1; TRBD1 is a possible D gene (5 bases). V was cut by 0 bases and J by 13 bases, with 15 bases left in between. The CDR3 is made up of 12 amino acids. Germline V gives CDR1 DFQATT, CDR2 SNEGSKA (reference sequence). The CDR3 bases are TGCAGTGCTAGAGATAGGGGTCAGAATTATTTCTTT. It is translated as CSARDRGQNYFF.

V is TRBV19 and J is TRBJ2-3; no definite D call. Trimming removed 6 bases from V and 1 base from J, with 11 bases in between. CDR1 is LNHDA, CDR2 SQIVND, per germline (reference sequence). The CDR3 sequence is 14 residues long. The CDR3 DNA reads TGTGCCAGTAGCACCTCAAACCGCACAGATACGCAGTATTTT. Its protein is CASSTSNRTDTQYF.

Only one count was recorded for this clonotype. The chain recombines TRBV27 with TRBJ2-1; TRBD1 aligns across 7 bases. CDR3 length: 15 amino acids. Germline-derived CDR1 and CDR2 are MNHEY and SMNVEV (reference sequence). The ends lost 4 bases at V and 12 bases at J; junction bases unmatched: 15. CDR3 sequence: CASSSRQGRQLVQFF. CDR3 bases: TGTGCCAGCAGTTCTCGACAGGGTAGGCAATTAGTGCAGTTCTTC.

The chain is built from TRBV20-1 and TRBJ1-5, with 7 bases aligning to TRBD1. Germline CDR1 reads DFQATT; CDR2 reads SNEGSKA (reference sequence). The CDR3 is 12 amino acids. The junction had 3 bases not matched to a gene; V was cut back by 0 bases and J by 10 bases. CDR3: CSAREGQRPQHF. DNA for the CDR3: TGCAGTGCTAGAGAGGGACAGAGACCCCAGCATTTT.

The table lists this clonotype with a few counts. The J gene is TRBJ1-1, the V gene TRBV19; D might be TRBD1 (5 bases). V was cut by 5 bases and J by 3 bases, with 10 bases left in between. There are 13 residues in the CDR3. CDR1 and CDR2 from the germline V gene are LNHDA and SQIVND (reference sequence). CDR3 residues: CASSLGLDTEAFF. DNA of the CDR3: TGTGCCAGTAGTCTGGGACTGGACACTGAAGCTTTCTTT.

There are a few counts of this clonotype. The genes are TRBV18 and TRBJ1-6; 7 bases agree with TRBD1. Unmatched junction bases numbered 3, after V lost 5 bases and J lost 5 bases. The CDR3 length is 14 residues. Germline V gives CDR1 KGHSH, CDR2 LQKENI. The CDR3 sequence is CASSSGGDNSPLHF. The CDR3 DNA reads as TGTGCCAGCTCATCAGGGGGAGATAATTCACCCCTCCACTTT.

The chain joins TRBV9 to TRBJ2-3; D remains ambiguous. V was pared by 3 bases and J by 3 bases, with 11 bases between. CDR1 is SGDLS and CDR2 is YYNGEE in the germline V gene. The CDR3 length is 14 residues. CDR3 sequence: CASSARTATDTQYF. CDR3 DNA sequence: TGTGCCAGCAGCGCCCGGACCGCTACAGATACGCAGTATTTT.

The chain recombines TRBV7-6 with TRBJ1-1, with D possibly TRBD1 on 5 matching bases. V was shortened by 5 bases and J by 3 bases, with 13 bases between the two germline ends. From germline, CDR1 is SGHVS and CDR2 FNYEAQ. This CDR3 comprises 14 residues. CDR3 sequence: CASSGRLGDTEAFF. DNA for the CDR3: TGTGCCAGCAGCGGCCGTTTGGGGGACACTGAAGCTTTCTTT.

This clonotype appeared a single time. V and J are TRBV20-1 and TRBJ2-5, with D perhaps matching TRBD2 (7 bases). The V gene lost 3 bases and the J gene lost 4 bases, with 12 bases spanning the gap. This CDR3 is built from 13 residues. Germline V gene data show CDR1 as DFQATT and CDR2 as SNEGSKA (reference sequence). The CDR3 DNA reads TGCAGTGCTAGCGGGGGGCGGGGAGAGACCCAGTACTTC. Encoded protein: CSASGGRGETQYF.

The chain has TRBV30 and TRBJ2-7; 7 nucleotides align to TRBD1. Germline lookup yields CDR1 GTSNPN and CDR2 SVGIG (reference sequence). The CDR3 runs 15 residues. The trim removed 2 bases at V and 2 bases at J, leaving 9 bases unmatched. CDR3: CAWSPTGTATYEQYF. The CDR3 DNA is TGTGCCTGGAGTCCTACCGGGACAGCTACCTACGAGCAGTACTTC.

The chain links TRBV15 to TRBJ2-7; D is perhaps TRBD1 (5 bases). Germline lookup yields CDR1 LNHNV and CDR2 YYDKDF (reference sequence). The length of the CDR3 is 15 residues. V lost 0 bases and J lost 3, with 12 bases in between. The CDR3 reads CATSRDLARDYEQYF. CDR3 in DNA: TGTGCCACCAGCAGAGATCTGGCCAGGGACTACGAGCAGTACTTC.

This clonotype showed up just a few times. This rearrangement joins TRBV29-1 to TRBJ1-2; D is uncertain. V lost 3 bases, J lost 6 bases, and 2 bases lay in between. Germline V CDR1 and CDR2: SQVTM, ANQGSEA. The CDR3 loop spans 9 amino acids. The CDR3 reads CSVDHGYTF. CDR3 nucleotide sequence: TGCAGCGTTGATCATGGCTACACCTTC.

The chain carries TRBV6-1 and TRBJ1-6; 8 bases are a match to TRBD1. V was clipped by 10 bases and J by 7 bases; unmatched bases: 15. The CDR3 runs 16 residues. Per germline, CDR1 MNHNS and CDR2 SASEGT. The DNA for the CDR3 is TGTGCCACCCTGGACAGGGTTTCTACAACCAATTCACCCCTCCACTTT. It specifies CATLDRVSTTNSPLHF.

The J gene is TRBJ1-2, the V gene TRBV20-1; D ambiguous. The CDR3 length is 12 residues. V was pared by 1 base and J by 4 bases, with 7 bases between. Per germline, CDR1 DFQATT and CDR2 SNEGSKA (reference sequence). The CDR3 coding sequence is TGCAGTGCTAGAGGCGTGGGCTATGGCTACACCTTC. Protein: CSARGVGYGYTF.

J is TRBJ1-1 and V is TRBV20-1; D is ambiguous. V dropped 1 base and J dropped 0 bases, with 12 bases sitting between them. Germline V gene sequence: CDR1 DFQATT, CDR2 SNEGSKA (reference sequence). There are 15 residues in the CDR3. The CDR3 protein is CSARGSRGMNTEAFF. In DNA, the CDR3 is TGCAGTGCTAGAGGGTCGCGGGGAATGAACACTGAAGCTTTCTTT.

The chain employs TRBV5-1 and TRBJ1-5, with D unclear. Germline V lookup: CDR1 SGHRS, CDR2 YFSETQ. Trimming took 7 bases from V and 1 from J, leaving 15 bases between them. CDR3 size: 15 residues. In DNA, the CDR3 is TGCGCCAGCCGGGAAGGGATCGGGAGCAATCAGCCCCAGCATTTT. As protein: CASREGIGSNQPQHF.

This chain links TRBV5-1 with TRBJ2-7; 7 nucleotides line up with TRBD1. The CDR3 has 13 amino acids. Losses at the gene ends were 6 bases for V and 6 bases for J; bases not matched to a gene: 9. Germline CDR1 reads SGHRS; CDR2 reads YFSETQ. The CDR3 sequence is CASTKEGASEQYF. For the CDR3, the DNA is TGCGCCAGCACCAAAGAGGGGGCCAGCGAGCAGTACTTC. The whole variable domain, remainder taken from reference TRBV5-1 and TRBJ2-7, is KAGVTQTPRYLIKTRGQQVTLSCSPISGHRSVSWYQQTPGQGLQFLFEYFSETQRNKGNFPGRFSGRQFSNSRSEMNVSTLELGDSALYLCASTKEGASEQYFGPGTRLTVT.

This chain joins TRBV29-1 and TRBJ2-1, with D possibly being TRBD1 (7 bases). V lost 3 bases, J lost 9 bases, and 15 bases lay in between. The CDR3 contains 13 residues. The germline CDR1 and CDR2 sequences are SQVTM and ANQGSEA. CDR3 sequence reads: CSVDPAGGGEQFF. The CDR3 DNA is TGCAGCGTTGACCCGGCAGGGGGAGGTGAGCAGTTCTTC.

This chain joins TRBV20-1 and TRBJ2-1; D might be TRBD2 (6 bases). This CDR3 has 14 amino acids. Germline CDR1 and CDR2: DFQATT and SNEGSKA (reference sequence). The germline V and J ends were trimmed by 3 bases and 5 bases, with 14 bases remaining between them. The CDR3 DNA reads as TGCAGTGCTAGTGAGGCGGGGATAAACAATGAGCAGTTCTTC. It encodes CSASEAGINNEQFF.

Notes on this clonotype: An end of the junction does not agree with germline; a read error may underlie this. This CDR3 reads CASSQEGQSQF. DNA for the CDR3: TGTGCCAGCAGCCAAGAAGGCCAGTCTCAGTTT. The chain employs TRBV3-1 and TRBJ1-1; the D is unclear. Germline V gives CDR1 LGHDT, CDR2 YNNKEL (reference sequence). The CDR3 totals 11 residues. Full variable domain (rest looked up from reference TRBV3-1 and TRBJ1-1): DTAVSQTPKYLVTQMGNDKSIKCEQNLGHDTMYWYKQDSKKFLKIMFSYNNKELIINETVPNRFSPKSPDKAHLNLHINSLELGDSAVYFCASSQEGQSQFGQGTRLTVV.